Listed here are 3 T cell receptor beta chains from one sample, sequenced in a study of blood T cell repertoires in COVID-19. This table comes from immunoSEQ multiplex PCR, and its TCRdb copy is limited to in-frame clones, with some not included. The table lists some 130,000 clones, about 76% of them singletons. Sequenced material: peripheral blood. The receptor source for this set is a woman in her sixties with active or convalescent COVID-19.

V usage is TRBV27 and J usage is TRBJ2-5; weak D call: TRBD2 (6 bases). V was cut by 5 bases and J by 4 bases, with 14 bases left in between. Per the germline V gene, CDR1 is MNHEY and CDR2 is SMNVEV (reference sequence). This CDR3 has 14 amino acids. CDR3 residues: CASSPEGGRETQYF. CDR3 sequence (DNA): TGTGCCAGCAGTCCTGAGGGAGGCAGAGAGACCCAGTACTTC.

The CDR3, as DNA: TGTGCCAGCAGTCGCGGGGAAGGGGGCGTGGACGAGCAGTACTTC. This translates into CASSRGEGGVDEQYF. J is TRBJ2-7 and V is TRBV7-9; D perhaps matches TRBD1 (7 bases). The CDR3 has 15 amino acids. The V and J ends lost 6 bases and 5 bases respectively, with 20 bases between them. Germline V gene sequence: CDR1 SEHNR, CDR2 FQNEAQ (reference sequence).

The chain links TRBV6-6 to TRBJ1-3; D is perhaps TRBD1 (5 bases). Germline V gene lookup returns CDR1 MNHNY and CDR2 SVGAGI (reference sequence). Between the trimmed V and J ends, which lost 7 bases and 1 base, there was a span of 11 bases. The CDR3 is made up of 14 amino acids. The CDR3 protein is CASTIQESGNTIYF. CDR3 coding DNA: TGTGCCAGCACAATACAGGAATCTGGAAACACCATATATTTT.